Presented here are 15 T cell receptor beta chains from one specimen sequenced in a study of blood T cells in healthy people across ages. A second PCR, run for about 6 to 12 cycles, used a sample-barcoded 5' primer plus a J-beta primer mix. TCRdb independently ran MiXCR on the 5' RACE reads; one entry per CDR3 protein. Among 800,000 to 950,000 distinct CDR3 sequences listed, around 48% were seen once. The specimen sequenced was blood. These receptors originate from a man younger than 40 in good health.

The chain has TRBV5-1 and TRBJ2-7, with 12 bases identical to TRBD2. Looked up from germline, CDR1 is SGHRS and CDR2 is YFSETQ. J was trimmed by 5 bases and V by 2 bases; bases with no gene match: 14. CDR3 length equals 18 residues. CDR3: CASSLSLSLAGGPNEQYF. The CDR3 region has the DNA TGCGCCAGCAGCTTATCTTTGTCGCTAGCGGGGGGGCCGAACGAGCAGTACTTC.

The J gene is TRBJ2-3, the V gene TRBV30; 15 nucleotides align to TRBD2. V was pared by 2 bases and J by 3 bases, with 6 bases of the junction left unmatched. The CDR3 totals 17 residues. CDR1 is GTSNPN, CDR2 SVGIG, per germline (reference sequence). CDR3 coding DNA: TGTGCCTGGAGTCCTGGACTAGCGGGGGGGCTAACAGATACGCAGTATTTT. It specifies CAWSPGLAGGLTDTQYF.

The genes are TRBV7-2 and TRBJ2-3; D call uncertain. The germline V gene encodes CDR1 SGHTA and CDR2 FQGNSA. The CDR3 runs 12 residues. V dropped 3 bases and J dropped 14 bases, with 15 bases sitting between them. The CDR3 region has the DNA TGTGCCAGCAGCTTGGCCATTCCAAGATCGTATTTT. Protein product: CASSLAIPRSYF.

Many counts were recorded for this clonotype. The chain employs TRBV20-1 and TRBJ1-6, with D unresolved. Germline CDR1 and CDR2: DFQATT and SNEGSKA (reference sequence). The CDR3 extends over 14 amino acids. V shed 6 bases and J shed 6 bases, with 15 bases lying between them. The CDR3 loop is CSAPMEVSNSPLHF. CDR3 bases: TGCAGTGCCCCCATGGAGGTGTCTAATTCACCCCTCCACTTT.

This rearrangement joins TRBV7-8 to TRBJ1-2, with TRBD1 identical over 9 bases. The CDR3 contains 14 residues. Losses at the gene ends were 5 bases for V and 7 bases for J; bases not matched to a gene: 8. Germline assignment: CDR1 SGHVS and CDR2 FQNEAQ. CDR3 sequence reads: CASSVTTGGRGYTF. The CDR3 coding sequence is TGTGCCAGCAGCGTTACGACAGGGGGACGTGGCTACACCTTC.

This clonotype has a handful of counts. This chain links TRBV12-3 or TRBV12-4 with TRBJ1-2; D is uncertain. The CDR3 is made up of 13 amino acids. The V end was cut by 3 bases, the J end by 5 bases, with 10 bases between. This chain's CDR3 is CASSFLTDYGYTF. DNA of the CDR3: TGTGCCAGCAGTTTCCTGACTGATTATGGCTACACCTTC.

This chain links TRBV3-1 with TRBJ1-3; D is possibly TRBD1 (5 bases). Germline V gene lookup returns CDR1 LGHDT and CDR2 YNNKEL (reference sequence). The V gene lost 2 bases and the J gene lost 2 bases, with 7 bases spanning the gap. This CDR3 region has 14 residues. In nucleotides, the CDR3 is TGTGCCAGCAGCCAAATGACAGCTGGAAACACCATATATTTT. Its translation: CASSQMTAGNTIYF. Filled out from reference TRBV3-1 and TRBJ1-3, the complete variable domain reads DTAVSQTPKYLVTQMGNDKSIKCEQNLGHDTMYWYKQDSKKFLKIMFSYNNKELIINETVPNRFSPKSPDKAHLNLHINSLELGDSAVYFCASSQMTAGNTIYFGEGSWLTVV.

In this sample, this clonotype turned up a few times. This rearrangement joins TRBV6-6 to TRBJ2-7, with 8 positions matching TRBD1. The CDR3 totals 14 residues. V was clipped by 7 bases and J by 2 bases; unmatched bases: 7. Germline CDR1 MNHNY, CDR2 SVGAGI (reference sequence). CDR3 nucleotide sequence: TGTGCCAGCACCAAGGGACAGGTAACCTACGAGCAGTACTTC. Its protein is CASTKGQVTYEQYF.

This clonotype was counted between two and nine times. This chain links TRBV6-5 with TRBJ2-1; D not certain. Per the germline V gene, CDR1 is MNHEY and CDR2 is SVGAGI. The CDR3 loop spans 13 amino acids. The V end was cut by 2 bases, the J end by 5 bases, with 7 bases between. The CDR3 loop is CASSYRENNEQFF. DNA for the CDR3: TGTGCCAGCAGTTACCGAGAAAACAATGAGCAGTTCTTC.

This clonotype came up many times. CDR3 bases: TGCGCCAGCAGCTCCTCGGCTAGCGGGGGTACAGATACGCAGTATTTT. This codes for CASSSSASGGTDTQYF. The J gene is TRBJ2-3, the V gene TRBV5-1; 10 nucleotides align to TRBD2. This CDR3 comprises 16 residues. The junction had 7 bases not matched to a gene; V was cut back by 3 bases and J by 3 bases. Germline CDR1 reads SGHRS; CDR2 reads YFSETQ.

The V gene is TRBV29-1, the J gene TRBJ2-7; 10 bases line up with TRBD1. CDR1 and CDR2 (germline): SQVTM, ANQGSEA. Unmatched junction bases numbered 11, after V lost 4 bases and J lost 5 bases. The CDR3 has 15 residues. CDR3 sequence: CSVAPTGTGVDEQYF. The CDR3 DNA reads as TGCAGCGTTGCCCCTACCGGGACAGGGGTGGACGAGCAGTACTTC.

The J gene is TRBJ1-6, the V gene TRBV2, with TRBD1 identical over 8 bases. The CDR3 covers 15 residues. J gave up 7 bases and V 4 bases, and 6 bases lay outside the gene matches. In germline, CDR1 is SNHLY, CDR2 FYNNEI. For the CDR3, the DNA is TGTGCCAGCAGTGTGGGACAGGAGGAAAATTCACCCCTCCACTTT. Translated: CASSVGQEENSPLHF.

The V gene is TRBV10-2, the J gene TRBJ2-7; D not resolved. V was shortened by 6 bases and J by 0 bases, with 15 bases between the two germline ends. Germline-derived CDR1 and CDR2 are WSHSY and SAAADI. The CDR3 runs 15 residues. CDR3 sequence: CASREPGRSSYEQYF. The CDR3 bases are TGCGCCAGCAGAGAACCGGGCCGGAGCTCCTACGAGCAGTACTTC.

V gene TRBV28 combines with J gene TRBJ2-7; D possibly corresponds to TRBD2 (7 bases). Trimming pared 6 bases from V and 2 bases from J, leaving 17 bases between. Germline loops: CDR1 MDHEN, CDR2 SYDVKM. This CDR3 region has 15 residues. The CDR3 sequence is CASRTAAGATYEQYF. DNA for the CDR3: TGTGCCAGCAGAACCGCCGCGGGGGCAACCTACGAGCAGTACTTC.

This clonotype was detected only a few times. V and J are TRBV2 and TRBJ1-6; D uncertain. The CDR3 spans 13 residues. The germline gives CDR1 SNHLY, CDR2 FYNNEI. Between the trimmed V and J ends, which lost 5 bases and 2 bases, there was a span of 4 bases. In DNA form, the CDR3 reads TGTGCCAGCAGTTCAACCTATAATTCACCCCTCCACTTT. Translation gives CASSSTYNSPLHF.